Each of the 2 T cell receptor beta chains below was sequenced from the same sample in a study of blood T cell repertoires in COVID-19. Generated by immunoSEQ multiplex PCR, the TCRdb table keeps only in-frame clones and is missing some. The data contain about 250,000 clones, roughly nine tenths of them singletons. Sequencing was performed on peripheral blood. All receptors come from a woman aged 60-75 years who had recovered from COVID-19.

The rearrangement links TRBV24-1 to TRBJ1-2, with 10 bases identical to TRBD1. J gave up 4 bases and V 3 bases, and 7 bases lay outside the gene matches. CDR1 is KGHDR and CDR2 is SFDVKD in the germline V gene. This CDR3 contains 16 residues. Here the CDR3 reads CATSDAGTGASYGYTF. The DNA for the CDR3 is TGTGCCACCAGTGATGCCGGGACAGGGGCTTCCTATGGCTACACCTTC.

The CDR3 reads CASSGESDNSPLHF. DNA of the CDR3: TGTGCCAGCTCTGGTGAAAGCGATAATTCACCCCTCCACTTT. V gene TRBV28 combines with J gene TRBJ1-6, with D unresolved. V was clipped by 8 bases and J by 5 bases, with 13 bases between them. Looked up from germline, CDR1 is MDHEN and CDR2 is SYDVKM. The CDR3 spans 14 residues.